A selection of T cell receptor beta chains follows, all from one sample in a study of blood T cell repertoires in COVID-19. The data were produced by immunoSEQ multiplex PCR, yet TCRdb's version contains in-frame clones alone and is incomplete. The sample consists of about 200,000 clones, roughly 80% of them appearing once. The sequencing input was peripheral blood. Receptors originate from a woman older than 75 with COVID-19, enrolled during active disease. CDR3s include the opening cysteine and the closing phenylalanine or tryptophan.

TRBV6-5 | 14 | CASMRSGGIYEQYF
TRBV28 | 12 | CASSSYTDTQYF
TRBV6-5 | 15 | CASSYSADFTGELFF
TRBV15 | 14 | CATSRAGNSYEQYF
TRBV28 | 13 | CASRRYQGNEQYF
TRBV9 | 16 | CASSVDQGGFNEKLFF
TRBV6-6 | 16 | CASTADRGRKNTEAFF
TRBV29-1 | 14 | CSAKRGTGRHEQFF
TRBV4-1 | 16 | CASSPTASGRVDTQYF
TRBV5-6 | 17 | CASSLAVSGLNVGELFF
TRBV2 | 11 | CASSEGETQYF
TRBV30 | 13 | CAWSGESSSPLHF
TRBV7-2 | 13 | CASSLGLRGELFF
TRBV5-6 | 16 | CASSPTTWAGQETQYF
TRBV6-5 | 14 | CASSYGAVNSPLHF
TRBV7-9 | 16 | CASSLGRGGVDTEAFF
TRBV2 | 10 | CAGKRGEQFF
TRBV5-5 | 15 | CASRVQGATIETQYF
TRBV7-3 | 13 | CASSLIRQETQYF
TRBV19 | 13 | CAVHTRGIETQYF
TRBV19 | 18 | CASSRGTLGTSIYNEQFF
TRBV14 | 18 | CASSQAGTGGDFVTEAFF
TRBV5-6 | 12 | CASSLAVGELFF
TRBV11-1 | 14 | CASSRWGGDPEAFF
TRBV25-1 | 12 | CASSEQPRGYTF
TRBV5-4 | 14 | CASCPSGNQETQYF
TRBV3-1/TRBV3-2 | 15 | CASSQPTGSNTEAFF
TRBV7-2 | 16 | CASSPLAGVSYNEQFF
TRBV5-4 | 14 | CASSIGQADEKLFF
TRBV9 | 17 | CASSARTSGTYYNEQFF
TRBV7-2 | 17 | CASSLEPPTVRGYEQYF
TRBV7-6 | 16 | CASSLDGRLNTGELFF
TRBV2 | 12 | CASSWTVPGYTF
TRBV7-9 | 17 | CASSPRTGGILVREQYF
TRBV5-4 | 14 | CASSLGGERNTIYF
TRBV7-9 | 14 | CASSPSGGRGIQYF
TRBV5-1 | 15 | CASTRGDRGSHEQYF
TRBV7-8 | 16 | CASSLEVSPNTGELFF
TRBV11-3 | 17 | CASSFGIPGQPAYEQYF